This TCR beta chain was identified during a study of T-cell memory formation after mild COVID-19. Background on the study: TCR clusters mostly belonged to single donors.

With regard to this clonotype: Its antigen is unidentified.

The CDR3 sequence is 14 residues long. V was pared by 7 bases and J by 6 bases, with 18 bases between. In TCRdb, the 5' RACE reads were re-called with MiXCR into one record per CDR3 protein. The sample contains around 200,000 distinct CDR3 sequences, about 11% of which appear only once. Notes on the study in general: Memory sampled before infection contained some responding clones, suggesting cross-reactive memory joined. Later expanders leaned toward CD4+, whereas clones contracting from day 15 to 85 were balanced CD4/CD8.

This rearrangement joins TRBV12-3 or TRBV12-4 to TRBJ1-1, with D tentatively TRBD1 (6 bases). The sequenced material came from PBMCs or a T cell subset sorted from them (not recorded which). This receptor was identified in a man younger than 35 who had mild COVID-19 (a few samples of this study predate the infection). Cell type and time point are not known. In DNA form, the CDR3 reads TGTGCCAGCATCCTGGGGGGGGGGCGTCCTGAAGCTTTCTTT. Translated, it gives CASILGGGRPEAFF.